This passage covers 11 T cell receptor beta chains from one sample sequenced in a study of T-cell reconstitution after alpha-beta-depleted transplantation in children. The TCRbeta library was prepared with unique molecular identifiers. TCRdb reanalysed the PCR reads using MiXCR and keeps one entry per CDR3 protein. The sample gives about 870,000 distinct CDR3 sequences, roughly 15% of which show up once; 5% is in the top ten. The sample consisted of PBMCs, mostly from graft donor cells, taken 360 days after TCRalphabeta/CD19-depleted stem cell transplant. The source of these receptors is a male patient aged 10 to 17 who had a stem cell transplant for acute lymphoblastic leukemia, so the T cells may come from the graft donor.

V usage is TRBV4-2 and J usage is TRBJ2-1; 11 bases are a match to TRBD2. Losses at the gene ends were 5 bases for V and 0 bases for J; bases not matched to a gene: 18. The CDR3 is made up of 21 amino acids. CDR1 and CDR2 (germline): LGHNA, YNFKEQ. The CDR3 sequence: CASSVQRNPGTSGLSYNEQFF. CDR3 in DNA: TGTGCCAGCAGCGTTCAACGAAATCCCGGGACTAGCGGACTCTCCTACAATGAGCAGTTCTTC.

This clonotype appeared a few times. This chain links TRBV15 with TRBJ2-7, with 10 bases aligning to TRBD2. Germline trimming cut 3 bases from V and 2 bases from J; bases unmatched to any gene: 13. CDR3 length equals 18 residues. Germline lookup yields CDR1 LNHNV and CDR2 YYDKDF (reference sequence). The CDR3 loop reads CATSRGLARNREAYEQYF. The DNA of the CDR3 is TGTGCCACCAGCAGGGGACTAGCGAGGAATCGTGAGGCCTACGAGCAGTACTTC.

In this sample, this clonotype turned up many times. The rearrangement uses TRBV5-4 and TRBJ1-2, with D unresolved. Germline V gene data show CDR1 as SGHNT and CDR2 as YYREEE (reference sequence). The CDR3 runs to 18 residues. Trimming cost V 0 bases and J 0 bases, with 18 bases left between them. This chain's CDR3 is CASSLAPGFLAANYGYTF. The DNA for the CDR3 is TGTGCCAGCAGCTTGGCCCCTGGTTTTTTGGCGGCTAACTATGGCTACACCTTC.

The rearrangement uses TRBV5-1 and TRBJ2-7, with 10 positions matching TRBD2. Trimming cost V 0 bases and J 6 bases; bases outside gene matches: 6. The V gene's germline CDR1 is SGHRS and CDR2 YFSETQ. The CDR3 spans 15 residues. The CDR3 sequence is CASSLEGAGGAEQYF. The CDR3 coding sequence is TGCGCCAGCAGCTTGGAGGGAGCGGGAGGGGCCGAGCAGTACTTC. The full variable domain, in which reference TRBV5-1 and TRBJ2-7 provide the parts outside the CDR3, is KAGVTQTPRYLIKTRGQQVTLSCSPISGHRSVSWYQQTPGQGLQFLFEYFSETQRNKGNFPGRFSGRQFSNSRSEMNVSTLELGDSALYLCASSLEGAGGAEQYFGPGTRLTVT.

This clonotype appeared many times. This sequence joins TRBV20-1 and TRBJ2-7, with D unresolved. CDR3 size: 10 residues. The V gene's germline CDR1 is DFQATT and CDR2 SNEGSKA (reference sequence). The V end was cut by 4 bases, the J end by 4 bases, with 5 bases between. CDR3 protein: CSATEYEQYF. CDR3 sequence (DNA): TGCAGTGCTACCGAGTACGAGCAGTACTTC.

This clonotype has ten or more counts. The gene calls are TRBV19 and TRBJ2-1, with 9 bases fitting TRBD2. The CDR3 has 15 amino acids. V lost 1 base, J lost 9 bases, and 7 bases stayed unmatched. Germline CDR1 LNHDA, CDR2 SQIVND (reference sequence). Written as DNA, the CDR3 is TGTGCCAGTAGTATAGGAGCGGGAGGCCTCGGTGAGCAGTTCTTC. This gives the protein CASSIGAGGLGEQFF. The whole variable domain, remainder taken from reference TRBV19 and TRBJ2-1, is DGGITQSPKYLFRKEGQNVTLSCEQNLNHDAMYWYRQDPGQGLRLIYYSQIVNDFQKGDIAEGYSVSREKKESFPLTVTSAQKNPTAFYLCASSIGAGGLGEQFFGPGTRLTVL.

The chain employs TRBV20-1 and TRBJ1-5, with D perhaps TRBD1 (5 bases). V was trimmed by 3 bases and J by 2 bases, leaving 11 bases between them. From germline, CDR1 is DFQATT and CDR2 SNEGSKA (reference sequence). The CDR3 is 14 residues long. In DNA, the CDR3 is TGCAGTGCTAGTTATTTACAGGGCAATCAGCCCCAGCATTTT. Translated, it gives CSASYLQGNQPQHF.

This clonotype was seen only a few times. This chain connects TRBV4-1 to TRBJ2-5, with D perhaps TRBD2 (7 bases). This CDR3 is 15 amino acids long. CDR1 is MGHRA, CDR2 YSYEKL, per germline. Trimming pared 3 bases from V and 3 bases from J, leaving 14 bases between. The CDR3 loop is CASSQGALAEETQYF. CDR3 nucleotides: TGCGCCAGCAGCCAGGGGGCCCTAGCGGAAGAGACCCAGTACTTC.

Regarding this clonotype: A much bigger clone sits one base away, suggesting this may be a read error. The CDR3 end shows no conserved phenylalanine or tryptophan, and so a read error is likely. This rearrangement joins TRBV4-2 to TRBJ2-1; maybe TRBD2 (5 bases). V gave up 4 bases and J gave up 6 bases, with 13 bases separating them. The germline V gene has CDR1 LGHNA and CDR2 YNFKEQ. The CDR3 consists of 14 residues. The DNA for the CDR3 is TGTGCCAGCAGCCTTACCGGGATACCCAATGAGCAGTTCTCC. It translates to CASSLTGIPNEQFS.

This clonotype was picked up many times. This chain links TRBV5-1 with TRBJ1-2, with D perhaps matching TRBD1 (5 bases). The V gene's germline CDR1 is SGHRS and CDR2 YFSETQ. V was shortened by 0 bases and J by 10 bases, with 10 bases between the two germline ends. The CDR3 extends over 12 amino acids. CDR3 protein: CASSLEGRYYTF. The CDR3 nucleotides read TGCGCCAGCAGCTTGGAGGGGAGGTACTACACCTTC.

This clonotype was seen more than once but under ten times. CDR3 region: CAGQGTPSDEQFF. The CDR3, as DNA: TGTGCCGGCCAAGGGACACCCTCCGATGAGCAGTTCTTC. This chain uses TRBV9 with TRBJ2-1, with D perhaps matching TRBD1 (6 bases). Germline V gives CDR1 SGDLS, CDR2 YYNGEE. CDR3 length: 13 residues. Trimming cost V 10 bases and J 8 bases, with 19 bases left between them.